The 8 T cell receptor beta chains below come from one sample, sequenced in a study of blood T cells in healthy people across ages (dated by TCRdb to 2013 to 2016). Library preparation was by 5' RACE. Sequencer: Illumina HiSeq 2500. The second PCR ran for about 7 to 11 cycles and used a J-beta primer mix along with a sample-barcoded 5' primer. TCRdb trimmed the raw reads at Q25, called clones with MiXCR and kept productive beta chains. When rows share a CDR3 protein, they turn into one entry using the most common DNA and genes. A total of 900,000 to 950,000 distinct CDR3 sequences appear in this sample, 25% to 30% of them only once. 10% of the sample is taken by the ten largest. The sample also formed part of further work on T cells of mothers and their children.

Sequencing was done on a sample of blood. The receptor source for this set is a woman aged 40 to 49 in good health.

This clonotype was counted a few times. CDR3 in amino acids: CASSFSGTTHNNEQFF. The DNA of the CDR3 is TGCGCCAGCAGCTTTTCCGGGACAACTCATAACAATGAGCAGTTCTTC. V usage is TRBV5-1 and J usage is TRBJ2-1; tentative D call: TRBD1 (6 bases). The CDR3 sequence is 16 residues long. Trimming removed 2 bases from V and 5 bases from J, with 17 bases in between. CDR1 and CDR2 (germline): SGHRS, YFSETQ.

This chain uses TRBV20-1 with TRBJ1-5; D perhaps matches TRBD1 (5 bases). CDR1 DFQATT and CDR2 SNEGSKA come from the germline V gene (reference sequence). The CDR3 extends over 14 amino acids. The ends were cut back, 0 bases at V and 7 bases at J, with 13 bases in the middle. Here the CDR3 reads CSAREMAGRQPQHF. The CDR3, as DNA: TGCAGTGCTAGAGAGATGGCAGGGCGCCAGCCCCAGCATTTT.

This clonotype was counted only a few times. The CDR3 bases are TGCAGCGTGGGGGGGAAAATTAGCTCCTACAATGAGCAGTACTTC. It yields the protein CSVGGKISSYNEQYF. The V gene is TRBV29-1, the J gene TRBJ2-7; TRBD2 agrees at 7 bases. V shed 6 bases and J 7 bases; nucleotides not matched to a gene: 18. The CDR3 spans 15 residues. In germline, CDR1 is SQVTM, CDR2 ANQGSEA.

This clonotype was counted between two and nine times. The chain joins TRBV7-9 to TRBJ1-4; D possibly corresponds to TRBD1 (6 bases). V was pared by 0 bases and J by 3 bases, with 14 bases between. The CDR3 is made up of 17 amino acids. Per germline, CDR1 SEHNR and CDR2 FQNEAQ (reference sequence). CDR3: CASSLARRGQANEKLFF. The CDR3 DNA is TGTGCCAGCAGCTTAGCGCGAAGGGGACAAGCTAATGAAAAACTGTTTTTT. Supplemented by reference TRBV7-9 and TRBJ1-4, the full variable domain reads DTGVSQNPRHKITKRGQNVTFRCDPISEHNRLYWYRQTLGQGPEFLTYFQNEAQLEKSRLLSDRFSAERPKGSFSTLEIQRTEQGDSAMYLCASSLARRGQANEKLFFGSGTQLSVL.

V gene TRBV28 combines with J gene TRBJ2-2, with a weak D call TRBD1 (6 bases). The V gene lost 5 bases and the J gene lost 4 bases, with 14 bases spanning the gap. Germline CDR1 and CDR2: MDHEN and SYDVKM. The CDR3 spans 15 residues. CDR3: CASSPATGSTGELFF. CDR3 in DNA: TGTGCCAGCAGTCCCGCTACAGGGTCCACCGGGGAGCTGTTTTTT.

J is TRBJ1-1 and V is TRBV9, with 7 nucleotides matching TRBD1. CDR1 and CDR2 (germline): SGDLS, YYNGEE. V shed 0 bases and J 3 bases; nucleotides not matched to a gene: 2. The CDR3 has 14 residues. CDR3 DNA sequence: TGTGCCAGCAGCGTAGCCGGGACAGACACTGAAGCTTTCTTT. Translation gives CASSVAGTDTEAFF. Using reference TRBV9 and TRBJ1-1 for the parts outside the CDR3, the full variable domain is DSGVTQTPKHLITATGQRVTLRCSPRSGDLSVYWYQQSLDQGLQFLIQYYNGEERAKGNILERFSAQQFPDLHSELNLSSLELGDSALYFCASSVAGTDTEAFFGQGTRLTVV.

This clonotype occurred a few times. The chain combines TRBV6-2 or TRBV6-3 with TRBJ2-7; D unclear. The CDR3 runs to 15 residues. Trimming removed 4 bases at V and 0 bases at J, with 13 bases between. Germline values: CDR1 MNHEY, CDR2 SVGEGT. The CDR3 sequence: CASSFPQSNSYEQYF. In nucleotides, the CDR3 is TGTGCCAGCAGTTTCCCCCAGTCCAACTCCTACGAGCAGTACTTC.

The chain joins TRBV7-3 to TRBJ2-3; TRBD2 aligns across 9 bases. CDR1 SGHTA and CDR2 FQGTGA come from the germline V gene. V lost 5 bases to trimming and J lost 6 bases; unmatched junction nucleotides: 12. This CDR3 is built from 16 residues. In DNA form, the CDR3 reads TGTGCCAGCAGCCCCCAGTCGGGAGCGGGGGGTGATACGCAGTATTTT. The encoded protein is CASSPQSGAGGDTQYF. The variable domain in full, completed from reference TRBV7-3 and TRBJ2-3, reads GAGVSQTPSNKVTEKGKYVELRCDPISGHTALYWYRQSLGQGPEFLIYFQGTGAADDSGLPNDRFFAVRPEGSVSTLKIQRTERGDSAVYLCASSPQSGAGGDTQYFGPGTRLTVL.